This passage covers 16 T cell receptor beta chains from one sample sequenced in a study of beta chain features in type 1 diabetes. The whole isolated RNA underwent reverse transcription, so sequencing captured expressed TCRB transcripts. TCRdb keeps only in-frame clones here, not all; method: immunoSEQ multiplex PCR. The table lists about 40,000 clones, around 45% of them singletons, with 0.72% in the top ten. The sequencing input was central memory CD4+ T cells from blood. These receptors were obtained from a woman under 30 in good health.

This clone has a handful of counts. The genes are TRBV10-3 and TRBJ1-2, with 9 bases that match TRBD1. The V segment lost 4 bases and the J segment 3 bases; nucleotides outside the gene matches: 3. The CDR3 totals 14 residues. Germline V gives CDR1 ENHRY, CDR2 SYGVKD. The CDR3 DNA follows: TGTGCCATCAGTGCAGGGACAGGGTACTATGGCTACACCTTC. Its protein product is CAISAGTGYYGYTF.

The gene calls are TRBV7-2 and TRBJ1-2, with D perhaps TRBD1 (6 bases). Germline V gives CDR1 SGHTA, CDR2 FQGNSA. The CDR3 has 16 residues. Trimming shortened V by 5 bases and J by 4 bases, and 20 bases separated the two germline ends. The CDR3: CASSPQGSLLGYGYTF. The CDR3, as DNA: TGTGCCAGCAGCCCCCAGGGGTCCCTTCTAGGCTATGGCTACACCTTC. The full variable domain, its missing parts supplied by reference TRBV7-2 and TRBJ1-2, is GAGVSQSPSNKVTEKGKDVELRCDPISGHTALYWYRQSLGQGLEFLIYFQGNSAPDKSGLPSDRFSAERTGGSVSTLTIQRTQQEDSAVYLCASSPQGSLLGYGYTFGSGTRLTVV.

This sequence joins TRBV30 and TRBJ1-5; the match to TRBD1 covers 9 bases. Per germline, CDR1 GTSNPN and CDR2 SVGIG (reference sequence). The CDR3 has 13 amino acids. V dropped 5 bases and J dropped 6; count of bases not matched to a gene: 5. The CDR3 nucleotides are TGTGCCTGGGGCAAGGACAGGGGTCAGCCCCAGCATTTT. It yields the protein CAWGKDRGQPQHF. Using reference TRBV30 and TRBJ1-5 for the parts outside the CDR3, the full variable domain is SQTIHQWPATLVQPVGSPLSLECTVEGTSNPNLYWYRQAAGRGLQLLFYSVGIGQISSEVPQNLSASRPQDRQFILSSKKLLLSDSGFYLCAWGKDRGQPQHFGDGTRLSIL.

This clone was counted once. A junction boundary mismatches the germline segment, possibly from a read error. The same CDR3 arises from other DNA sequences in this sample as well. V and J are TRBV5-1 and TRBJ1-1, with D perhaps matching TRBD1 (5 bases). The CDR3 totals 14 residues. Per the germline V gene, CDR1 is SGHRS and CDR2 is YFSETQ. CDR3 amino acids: CATRQGGSGTEAFF. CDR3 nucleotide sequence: TGCGCCACCCGGCAGGGTGGTTCAGGCACTGAGGCTTTCTTT.

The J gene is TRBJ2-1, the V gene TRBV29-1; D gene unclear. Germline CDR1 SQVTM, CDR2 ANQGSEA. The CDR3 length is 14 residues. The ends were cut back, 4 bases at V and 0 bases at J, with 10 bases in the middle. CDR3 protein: CSVVERSSYNEQFF. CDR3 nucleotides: TGCAGCGTTGTTGAACGGAGCTCCTACAATGAGCAGTTCTTC.

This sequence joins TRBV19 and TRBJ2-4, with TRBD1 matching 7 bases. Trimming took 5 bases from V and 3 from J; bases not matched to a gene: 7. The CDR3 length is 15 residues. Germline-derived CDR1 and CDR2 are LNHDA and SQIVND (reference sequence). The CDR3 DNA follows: TGTGCCAGTAGTGCACTTGGGACAGACAAAAACATTCAGTACTTC. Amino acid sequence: CASSALGTDKNIQYF.

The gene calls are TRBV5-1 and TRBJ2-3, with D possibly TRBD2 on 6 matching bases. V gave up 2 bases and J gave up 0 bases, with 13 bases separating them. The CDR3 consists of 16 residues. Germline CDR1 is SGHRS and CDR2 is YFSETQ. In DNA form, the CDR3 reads TGCGCCAGCAGCTTCGGGAGTTTACAGAGCACAGATACGCAGTATTTT. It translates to CASSFGSLQSTDTQYF.

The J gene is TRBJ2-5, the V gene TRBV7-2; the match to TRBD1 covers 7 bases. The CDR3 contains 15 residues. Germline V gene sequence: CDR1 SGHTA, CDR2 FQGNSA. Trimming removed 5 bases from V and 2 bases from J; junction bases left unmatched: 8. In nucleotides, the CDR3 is TGTGCCAGCAGCCCCAGACAGGGTCGTCAAGAGACCCAGTACTTC. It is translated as CASSPRQGRQETQYF. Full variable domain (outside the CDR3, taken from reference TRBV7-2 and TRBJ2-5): GAGVSQSPSNKVTEKGKDVELRCDPISGHTALYWYRQSLGQGLEFLIYFQGNSAPDKSGLPSDRFSAERTGGSVSTLTIQRTQQEDSAVYLCASSPRQGRQETQYFGPGTRLLVL.

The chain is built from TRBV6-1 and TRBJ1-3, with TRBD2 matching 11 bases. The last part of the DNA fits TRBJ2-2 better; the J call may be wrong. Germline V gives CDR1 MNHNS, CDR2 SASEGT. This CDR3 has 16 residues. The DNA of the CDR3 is TGTGCCAGCAGTGATAATCCTAGCGGGGGGTTCGGGGAGCTGTTTTTT. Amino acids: CASSDNPSGGFGELFF.

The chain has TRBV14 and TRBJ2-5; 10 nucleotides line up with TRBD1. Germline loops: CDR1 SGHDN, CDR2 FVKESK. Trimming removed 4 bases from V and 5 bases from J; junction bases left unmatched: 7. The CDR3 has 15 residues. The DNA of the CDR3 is TGTGCCAGCAGCCTAATGACAGGGGGCTCGGAGACCCAGTACTTC. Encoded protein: CASSLMTGGSETQYF.

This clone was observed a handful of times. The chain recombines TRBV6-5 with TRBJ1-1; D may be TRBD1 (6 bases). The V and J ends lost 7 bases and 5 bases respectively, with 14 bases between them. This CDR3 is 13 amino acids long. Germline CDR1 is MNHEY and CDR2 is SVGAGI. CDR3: CASTPSRGTEAFF. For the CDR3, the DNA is TGTGCCAGCACCCCCAGCAGGGGAACTGAAGCTTTCTTT.

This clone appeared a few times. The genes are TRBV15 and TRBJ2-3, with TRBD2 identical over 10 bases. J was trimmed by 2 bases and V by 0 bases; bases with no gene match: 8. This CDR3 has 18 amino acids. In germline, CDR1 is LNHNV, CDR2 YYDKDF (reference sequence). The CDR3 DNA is TGTGCCACCAGCAGAGATTCCCGACTAGCGGGCCACACAGATACGCAGTATTTT. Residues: CATSRDSRLAGHTDTQYF.

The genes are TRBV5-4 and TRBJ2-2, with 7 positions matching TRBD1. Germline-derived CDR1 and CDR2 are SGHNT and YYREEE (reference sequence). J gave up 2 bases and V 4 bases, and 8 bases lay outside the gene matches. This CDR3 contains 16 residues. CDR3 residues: CASSQETGHNTGELFF. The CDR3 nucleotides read TGTGCCAGCAGCCAAGAGACAGGGCACAACACCGGGGAGCTGTTTTTT.

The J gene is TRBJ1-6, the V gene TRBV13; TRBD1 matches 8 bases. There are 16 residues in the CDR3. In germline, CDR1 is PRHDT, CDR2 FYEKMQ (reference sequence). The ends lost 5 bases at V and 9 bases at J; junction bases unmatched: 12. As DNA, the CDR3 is TGTGCCAGCAGCCGCCCGACAGGGGACGGCAGTTCACCCCTCCACTTT. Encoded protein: CASSRPTGDGSSPLHF.

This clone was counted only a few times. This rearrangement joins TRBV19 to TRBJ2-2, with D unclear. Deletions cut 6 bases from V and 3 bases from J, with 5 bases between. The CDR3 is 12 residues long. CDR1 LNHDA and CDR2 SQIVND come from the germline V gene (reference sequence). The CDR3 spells CASSHYTGELFF. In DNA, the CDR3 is TGTGCCAGTAGCCACTACACCGGGGAGCTGTTTTTT.

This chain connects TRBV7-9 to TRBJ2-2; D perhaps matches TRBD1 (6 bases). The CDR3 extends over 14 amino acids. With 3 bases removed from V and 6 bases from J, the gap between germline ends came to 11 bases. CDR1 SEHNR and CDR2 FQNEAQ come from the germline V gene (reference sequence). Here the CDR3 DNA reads TGTGCCAGCAGCTTCGGGCAGGGGTCCGGGGAGCTGTTTTTT. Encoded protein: CASSFGQGSGELFF.